The T cell receptor (beta chain) under discussion was sequenced for a study of blood T cell repertoires in COVID-19. Whole-study context: Collection of acute and convalescent COVID-19 samples took place in the United States, Italy and Spain.

CDR3 length: 16 amino acids. Germline V CDR1 and CDR2: SGHTA, FQGNSA. Trimming removed 2 bases from V and 7 bases from J, with 15 bases in between. Adults between roughly 18 and 89 years of age took part from about two dozen US areas. Exposed participants came across a COVID-19 case within 2 weeks before study entry. Methods used by the authors: Estimated nucleated cell counts came from reference gene primer amplification. Libraries were prepared by immunoSEQ multiplex PCR; TCRdb keeps only in-frame clonotypes and omits some of them. Clonal size and the V and J genes are those of that table, whereas D and trimming came from the DNA. The repertoire holds fewer than 350,000 clones, with around 93% as singletons.

The clonotype originates from a man aged 40-49 years who had been exposed to COVID-19. The V and J genes are TRBV7-2 and TRBJ1-6; TRBD1 might be the D (5 bases). Sequenced: PBMCs or T cells enriched from blood (not recorded which). CDR3 sequence reads: CASSLTVGARNSPLHF. The DNA for the CDR3 is TGTGCCAGCAGCTTAACGGTAGGGGCGCGGAATTCACCCCTCCACTTT.